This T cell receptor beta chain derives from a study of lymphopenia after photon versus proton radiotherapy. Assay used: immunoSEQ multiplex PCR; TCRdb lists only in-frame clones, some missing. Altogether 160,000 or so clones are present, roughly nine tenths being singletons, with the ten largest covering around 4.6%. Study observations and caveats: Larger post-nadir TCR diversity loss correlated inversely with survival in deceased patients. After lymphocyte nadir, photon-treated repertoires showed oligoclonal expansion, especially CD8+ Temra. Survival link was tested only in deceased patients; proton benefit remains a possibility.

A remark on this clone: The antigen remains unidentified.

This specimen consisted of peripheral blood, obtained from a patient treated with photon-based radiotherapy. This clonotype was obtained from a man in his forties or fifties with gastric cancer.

In DNA, the CDR3 is TGTGCCAGCAGCCGGACTTCCCCCAAGCAGTACTTC. Its translation is CASSRTSPKQYF. This chain uses TRBV28 with TRBJ2-7, with a weak D call TRBD2 (5 bases). CDR3 length equals 12 residues. Germline CDR1 and CDR2: MDHEN and SYDVKM. Trimming stripped 6 bases from V and 8 bases from J, with 14 bases between.